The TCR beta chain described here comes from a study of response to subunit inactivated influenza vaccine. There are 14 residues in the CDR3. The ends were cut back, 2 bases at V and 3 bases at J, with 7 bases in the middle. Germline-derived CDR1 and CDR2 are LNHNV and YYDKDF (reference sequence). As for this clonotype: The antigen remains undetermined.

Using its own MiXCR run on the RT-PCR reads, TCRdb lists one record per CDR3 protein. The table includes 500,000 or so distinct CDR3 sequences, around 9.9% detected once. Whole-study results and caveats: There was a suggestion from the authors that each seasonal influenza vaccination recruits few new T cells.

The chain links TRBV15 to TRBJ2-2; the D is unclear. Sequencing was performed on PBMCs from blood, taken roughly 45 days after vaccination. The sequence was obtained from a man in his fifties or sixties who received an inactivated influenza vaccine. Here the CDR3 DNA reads TGTGCCACCAGCAGAAAGACCTACACCGGGGAGCTGTTTTTT. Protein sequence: CATSRKTYTGELFF.